This is a list of T cell receptor beta chains from one sample in a study of T cell responses to AZD1222 COVID-19 vaccine. Repertoires were generated with immunoSEQ multiplex PCR, while TCRdb's copy carries only in-frame clones and drops some. Of tens of thousands of clones in the sample, roughly nine tenths were seen once. Sequencing used peripheral blood, obtained on day 0 of AZD1222 vaccination. The receptors were sampled from an adult in good health. Both conserved end residues are part of each CDR3. D genes are given only for firm matches. For some rows the clone size is stated as once, few or many, or as a class when expanded; others skip it.

v_call: TRBV5-5; clone_size: NA; j_call: TRBJ1-3; d_call: NA; cdr3_aa: CASRPQGGSGNTIYF; cdr3_nt: TGTGCCAGCAGGCCACAGGGCGGTTCTGGAAACACCATATATTTT
v_call: TRBV18; clone_size: NA; j_call: TRBJ1-1; d_call: NA; cdr3_aa: CASSTGTNTEAFF; cdr3_nt: TGTGCCAGCTCAACTGGGACAAACACTGAAGCTTTCTTT
v_call: TRBV6-4; clone_size: NA; j_call: TRBJ1-1; d_call: TRBD1; cdr3_aa: CASSGDRRNTEAFF; cdr3_nt: TGTGCCAGCAGCGGGGACAGGAGGAACACTGAAGCTTTCTTT
v_call: TRBV19; clone_size: NA; j_call: TRBJ1-3; d_call: NA; cdr3_aa: CASSILRDPGNTIYF; cdr3_nt: TGTGCCAGTAGTATCCTAAGGGATCCTGGAAACACCATATATTTT
v_call: TRBV24-1; clone_size: NA; j_call: TRBJ2-3; d_call: TRBD2; cdr3_aa: CATSPGTNTDTQYF; cdr3_nt: TGTGCCACCAGCCCCGGGACTAACACAGATACGCAGTATTTT
v_call: TRBV4-2; clone_size: once; j_call: TRBJ1-5; d_call: NA; cdr3_aa: CASSQGGRQPQHF; cdr3_nt: TGTGCCAGCAGCCAAGGAGGTCGTCAGCCCCAGCATTTT
v_call: TRBV6-5; clone_size: NA; j_call: TRBJ2-2; d_call: NA; cdr3_aa: CASSSVGGTGELFF; cdr3_nt: TGTGCCAGCAGTTCCGTTGGGGGCACCGGGGAGCTGTTTTTT
v_call: TRBV3-1/TRBV3-2; clone_size: NA; j_call: TRBJ1-2; d_call: TRBD1; cdr3_aa: CASSPDRGWYGYTF; cdr3_nt: TGTGCCAGCAGTCCGGACAGGGGTTGGTATGGCTACACCTTC
v_call: TRBV19; clone_size: NA; j_call: TRBJ1-1; d_call: NA; cdr3_aa: CASEVRLGTEAFF; cdr3_nt: TGTGCCAGCGAGGTCCGGTTGGGCACTGAAGCTTTCTTT
v_call: TRBV9; clone_size: NA; j_call: TRBJ1-1; d_call: NA; cdr3_aa: CASSASSHTTEAFF; cdr3_nt: TGTGCCAGCAGCGCCAGCTCCCACACCACTGAAGCTTTCTTT
v_call: TRBV7-9; clone_size: NA; j_call: TRBJ1-5; d_call: NA; cdr3_aa: CASSAYPGPASNQPQHF; cdr3_nt: TGTGCCAGCAGCGCCTACCCTGGGCCCGCGAGCAATCAGCCCCAGCATTTT